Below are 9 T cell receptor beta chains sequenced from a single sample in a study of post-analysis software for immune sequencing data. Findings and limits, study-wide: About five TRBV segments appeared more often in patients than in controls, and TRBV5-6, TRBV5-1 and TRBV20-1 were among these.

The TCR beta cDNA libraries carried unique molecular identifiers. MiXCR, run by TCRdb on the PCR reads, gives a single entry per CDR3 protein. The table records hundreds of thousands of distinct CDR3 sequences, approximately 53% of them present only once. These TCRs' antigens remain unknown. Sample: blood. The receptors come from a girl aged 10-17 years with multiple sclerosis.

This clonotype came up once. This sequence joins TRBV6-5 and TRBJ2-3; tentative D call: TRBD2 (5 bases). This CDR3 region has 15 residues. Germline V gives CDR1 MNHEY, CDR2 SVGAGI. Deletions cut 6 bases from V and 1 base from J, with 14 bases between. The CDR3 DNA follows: TGTGCCAGCAGCCTCAGGAGCGGACGCACAGATACGCAGTATTTT. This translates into CASSLRSGRTDTQYF.

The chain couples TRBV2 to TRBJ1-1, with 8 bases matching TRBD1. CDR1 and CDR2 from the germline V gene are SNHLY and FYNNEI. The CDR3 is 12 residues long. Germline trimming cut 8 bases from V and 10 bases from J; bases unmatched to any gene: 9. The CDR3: CASGWTGIGAFF. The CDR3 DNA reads TGTGCCAGCGGATGGACAGGGATCGGAGCTTTCTTT.

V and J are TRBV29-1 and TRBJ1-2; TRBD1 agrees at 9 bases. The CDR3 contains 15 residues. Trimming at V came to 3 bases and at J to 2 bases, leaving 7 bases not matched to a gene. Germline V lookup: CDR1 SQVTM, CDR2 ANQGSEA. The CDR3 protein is CSVEMLGQGNYGYTF. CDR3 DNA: TGCAGCGTTGAGATGTTAGGACAGGGGAACTATGGCTACACCTTC.

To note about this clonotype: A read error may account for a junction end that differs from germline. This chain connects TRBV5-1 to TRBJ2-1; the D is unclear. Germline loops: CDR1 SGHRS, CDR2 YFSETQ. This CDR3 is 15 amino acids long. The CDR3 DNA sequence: TGCGTCAGCAGCCTGGTGGCTAGCTCCTACAATGAGCAGTTCTTC. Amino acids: CVSSLVASSYNEQFF.

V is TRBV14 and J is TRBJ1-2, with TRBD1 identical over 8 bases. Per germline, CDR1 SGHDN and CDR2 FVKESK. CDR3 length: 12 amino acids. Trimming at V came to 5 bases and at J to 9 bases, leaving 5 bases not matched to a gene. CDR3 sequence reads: CASSDRGDSYTF. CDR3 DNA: TGTGCCAGCAGCGACAGGGGCGATAGCTACACCTTC.

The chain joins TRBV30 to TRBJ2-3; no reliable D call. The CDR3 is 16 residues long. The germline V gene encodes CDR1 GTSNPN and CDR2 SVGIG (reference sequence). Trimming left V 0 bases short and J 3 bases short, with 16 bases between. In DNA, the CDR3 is TGTGCCTGGAGTGTACGGGTGGGCCCCCGGACAGATACGCAGTATTTT. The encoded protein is CAWSVRVGPRTDTQYF. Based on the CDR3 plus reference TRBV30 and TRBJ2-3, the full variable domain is SQTIHQWPATLVQPVGSPLSLECTVEGTSNPNLYWYRQAAGRGLQLLFYSVGIGQISSEVPQNLSASRPQDRQFILSSKKLLLSDSGFYLCAWSVRVGPRTDTQYFGPGTRLTVL.

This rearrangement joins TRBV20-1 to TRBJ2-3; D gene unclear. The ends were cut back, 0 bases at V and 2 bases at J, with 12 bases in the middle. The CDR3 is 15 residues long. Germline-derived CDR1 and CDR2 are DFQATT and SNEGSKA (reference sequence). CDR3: CSAREIKPHTDTQYF. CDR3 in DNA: TGCAGTGCTAGAGAAATTAAACCGCACACAGATACGCAGTATTTT.

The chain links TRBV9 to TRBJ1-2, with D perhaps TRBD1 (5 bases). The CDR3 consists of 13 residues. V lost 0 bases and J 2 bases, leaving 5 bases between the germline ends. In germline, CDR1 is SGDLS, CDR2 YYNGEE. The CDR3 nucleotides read TGTGCCAGCAGCGTAGCAGGGAACTATGGCTACACCTTC. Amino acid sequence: CASSVAGNYGYTF.

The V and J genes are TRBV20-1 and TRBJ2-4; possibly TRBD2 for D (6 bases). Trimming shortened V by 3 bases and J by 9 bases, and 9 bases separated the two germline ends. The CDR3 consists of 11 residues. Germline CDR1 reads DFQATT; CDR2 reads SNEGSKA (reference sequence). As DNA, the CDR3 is TGCAGTGCTAGCGGGGGTTTCATTCAGTACTTC. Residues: CSASGGFIQYF.